This TCR beta chain derives from a study of blood T cell repertoires in COVID-19. About the study: Sites across the United States, Italy and Spain contributed samples from acute and convalescent COVID-19.

Profiling relied on immunoSEQ multiplex PCR, and the TCRdb table lists in-frame clones only, not all of them. The table shows 160,000 or so clones, with around 79% occurring only once. The material sequenced was peripheral blood. The receptor comes from a woman aged 60-75 years with COVID-19, enrolled during active disease.

The CDR3 bases are TGTGCCAGCAGCCCGACTACAGGGTCCTCCTACGAGCAGTACTTC. This codes for CASSPTTGSSYEQYF. This chain links TRBV7-2 with TRBJ2-7; D possibly corresponds to TRBD1 (6 bases). V lost 5 bases and J 0 bases, leaving 14 bases between the germline ends. Germline CDR1 and CDR2: SGHTA and FQGNSA. CDR3 length: 15 amino acids.